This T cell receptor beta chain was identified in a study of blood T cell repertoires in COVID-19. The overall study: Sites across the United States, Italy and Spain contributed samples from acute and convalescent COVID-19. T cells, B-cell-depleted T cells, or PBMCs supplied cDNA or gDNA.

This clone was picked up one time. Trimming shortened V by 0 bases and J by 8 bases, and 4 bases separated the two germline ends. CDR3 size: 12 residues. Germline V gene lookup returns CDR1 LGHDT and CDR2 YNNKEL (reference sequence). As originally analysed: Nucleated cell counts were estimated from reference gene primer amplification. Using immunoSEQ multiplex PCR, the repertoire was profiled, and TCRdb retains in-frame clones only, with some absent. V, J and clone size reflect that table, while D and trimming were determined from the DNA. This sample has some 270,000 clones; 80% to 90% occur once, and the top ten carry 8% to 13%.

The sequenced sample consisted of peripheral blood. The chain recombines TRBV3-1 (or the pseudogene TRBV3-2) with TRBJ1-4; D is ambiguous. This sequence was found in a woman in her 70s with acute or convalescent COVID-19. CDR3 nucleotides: TGTGCCAGCAGCCAAGATCTGGAAAAACTGTTTTTT. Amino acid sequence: CASSQDLEKLFF.